One sample yielded the 20 T cell receptor beta chains listed below, sequenced in a study of identical twins. From the 5' RACE reads, TCRdb called clonotypes with MiXCR, one entry per CDR3 protein. The sample includes 1.5 million to 2 million distinct CDR3 sequences, roughly a third of them seen just once. The sequenced sample was cord blood. All receptors come from a newborn girl in good health.

The sample holds a few counts of this clonotype. This rearrangement joins TRBV12-3 or TRBV12-4 to TRBJ1-2, with 7 bases lining up with TRBD1. Trimming at V came to 4 bases and at J to 2 bases, leaving 7 bases not matched to a gene. The CDR3 length is 15 residues. CDR3 amino acids: CASSSESTGNYGYTF. Written as DNA, the CDR3 is TGTGCCAGCAGTTCCGAATCGACAGGGAACTATGGCTACACCTTC.

The CDR3: CASSQGQLSTDTQYF. CDR3 nucleotide sequence: TGCGCCAGCAGCCAAGGACAGCTGAGCACAGATACGCAGTATTTT. The chain is built from TRBV5-1 and TRBJ2-3, with D possibly TRBD1 on 6 matching bases. Trimming cost V 4 bases and J 0 bases, with 12 bases left between them. The CDR3 consists of 15 residues. Germline CDR1 and CDR2: SGHRS and YFSETQ.

On this clonotype: A read error is likely, as this CDR3 ends without the conserved phenylalanine or tryptophan. The V and J genes are TRBV20-1 and TRBJ2-7; D remains unclear. The CDR3 runs 13 residues. Trimming stripped 0 bases from V and 2 bases from J, with 8 bases between. Germline V gene data show CDR1 as DFQATT and CDR2 as SNEGSKA (reference sequence). Here the CDR3 DNA reads TGCAGTGCTAGAGAGGGCAGGCCCTACGAGCAGTACTGC. It translates to CSAREGRPYEQYC.

This clonotype occurred a few times. The V call is TRBV20-1, the J call TRBJ1-5; 7 nucleotides align to TRBD1. Germline trimming cut 5 bases from V and 5 bases from J; bases unmatched to any gene: 6. Per germline, CDR1 DFQATT and CDR2 SNEGSKA (reference sequence). The CDR3 runs 13 residues. The CDR3 protein is CSAYHDRDQPQHF. Written as DNA, the CDR3 is TGCAGTGCTTACCACGACAGGGATCAGCCCCAGCATTTT.

There are a few counts of this clonotype. The J gene is TRBJ2-1, the V gene TRBV7-2; no clear D. V shed 4 bases and J shed 8 bases, with 15 bases lying between them. Looked up from germline, CDR1 is SGHTA and CDR2 is FQGNSA. This CDR3 has 14 residues. CDR3 bases: TGTGCCAGCAGCTCGTACTCGGACGTGGATGAGCAGTTCTTC. Translating it yields CASSSYSDVDEQFF.

Points on this clonotype: Relative to the germline gene, one junction end is altered; a read error may explain this. The J gene is TRBJ2-6, the V gene TRBV2, with TRBD2 matching 8 bases. The CDR3 sequence is 17 residues long. Germline CDR1 is SNHLY and CDR2 is FYNNEI. The CDR3 protein is CASSRIAGTSEANVLTF. The CDR3 nucleotides are TGTGCCAGCAGTCGTATAGCGGGGACCTCTGAGGCCAACGTCCTGACTTTC.

This clonotype was seen only a few times. CDR3 nucleotide sequence: TGTGCCAGCAGCCTAAGAACGCGGACTGAAAAGAACACTGAAGCTTTCTTT. Its protein product is CASSLRTRTEKNTEAFF. This chain links TRBV13 with TRBJ1-1; no clear D. The CDR3 extends over 17 amino acids. Germline CDR1 reads PRHDT; CDR2 reads FYEKMQ (reference sequence). With 5 bases removed from V and 1 base from J, the gap between germline ends came to 20 bases. Supplemented by reference TRBV13 and TRBJ1-1, the full variable domain reads AAGVIQSPRHLIKEKRETATLKCYPIPRHDTVYWYQQGPGQDPQFLISFYEKMQSDKGSIPDRFSAQQFSDYHSELNMSSLELGDSALYFCASSLRTRTEKNTEAFFGQGTRLTVV.

This clonotype was found once. CDR3: CAWGRGAISSYEQYF. In DNA form, the CDR3 reads TGTGCCTGGGGCCGGGGGGCAATAAGCTCCTACGAGCAGTACTTC. The gene calls are TRBV30 and TRBJ2-7; possibly TRBD2 for D (7 bases). The CDR3 consists of 15 residues. With 5 bases removed from V and 0 bases from J, the gap between germline ends came to 17 bases. Germline V gene data show CDR1 as GTSNPN and CDR2 as SVGIG (reference sequence). The variable domain in full, completed from reference TRBV30 and TRBJ2-7, reads SQTIHQWPATLVQPVGSPLSLECTVEGTSNPNLYWYRQAAGRGLQLLFYSVGIGQISSEVPQNLSASRPQDRQFILSSKKLLLSDSGFYLCAWGRGAISSYEQYFGPGTRLTVT.

The V and J genes are TRBV20-1 and TRBJ1-2; possible D gene TRBD1, 6 bases. CDR3 size: 12 residues. Trimming cost V 6 bases and J 5 bases, with 13 bases left between them. Germline CDR1 and CDR2: DFQATT and SNEGSKA (reference sequence). DNA of the CDR3: TGCAGTGCGAGACACAGGGCTTATGGCTACACCTTC. Its translation is CSARHRAYGYTF.

The chain is built from TRBV27 and TRBJ1-1, with a tentative D call TRBD1 (6 bases). Germline CDR1 reads MNHEY; CDR2 reads SMNVEV (reference sequence). With 7 bases removed from V and 4 bases from J, the gap between germline ends came to 25 bases. This CDR3 has 17 residues. The CDR3 bases are TGTGCCAGCATGAACGGGAAACTACAGGGTCGGGGCACTGAAGCTTTCTTT. It yields the protein CASMNGKLQGRGTEAFF.

The sample holds a few counts of this clonotype. This chain joins TRBV24-1 and TRBJ2-5, with TRBD1 matching over 10 bases. The closer fit of TRBJ2-7 to the DNA end suggests the J call may be wrong. The germline V gene encodes CDR1 KGHDR and CDR2 SFDVKD. The CDR3 covers 14 residues. The CDR3 DNA sequence: TGTGCCACCAGTGACCCGGGACAGGGGTACGAGCAGTACTTC. This gives the protein CATSDPGQGYEQYF.

This rearrangement joins TRBV12-3 or TRBV12-4 to TRBJ1-5, with D possibly matching TRBD1 (5 bases). This CDR3 spans 16 amino acids. V shed 3 bases and J shed 0 bases, with 12 bases lying between them. The CDR3: CASSFQGERSNQPQHF. The CDR3 nucleotides are TGTGCCAGCAGTTTTCAGGGAGAGCGTAGCAATCAGCCCCAGCATTTT.

The chain links TRBV12-3 or TRBV12-4 to TRBJ2-5, with 8 bases fitting TRBD1. CDR3 length equals 16 residues. The V gene end was trimmed by 6 bases and the J gene end by 2 bases; junction bases not matched to a gene: 11. DNA of the CDR3: TGTGCCAGCAGGTCCCTCGGCAGGGGGCTACAAGAGACCCAGTACTTC. Residues: CASRSLGRGLQETQYF.

This clonotype was counted a few times. This chain links TRBV12-3 or TRBV12-4 with TRBJ1-2; D is undetermined. CDR3 length: 15 amino acids. Trimming pared 5 bases from V and 0 bases from J, leaving 13 bases between. CDR3 in amino acids: CASSQRAVANYGYTF. The CDR3 DNA is TGTGCCAGCAGTCAGCGGGCAGTTGCTAACTATGGCTACACCTTC.

The table lists this clonotype with a few counts. The junction departs from germline at one end; a sequencing error may be responsible. This rearrangement joins TRBV5-1 to TRBJ2-3, with TRBD2 matching 13 bases. CDR3 size: 17 residues. Germline V lookup: CDR1 SGHRS, CDR2 YFSETQ. The CDR3 bases are TGCGCCAGCAGCTTGGTTCGGACTAGCGGGAGCAGAGATACGCAGTATTTT. The encoded protein is CASSLVRTSGSRDTQYF.

This clonotype has a count of ten or more. The chain has TRBV20-1 and TRBJ2-3, with TRBD2 matching over 11 bases. The CDR3 covers 15 residues. V was clipped by 2 bases and J by 5 bases; unmatched bases: 6. Germline loops: CDR1 DFQATT, CDR2 SNEGSKA (reference sequence). CDR3 protein: CSARLAGGPIDTQYF. CDR3 DNA: TGCAGTGCTAGATTAGCGGGAGGGCCGATAGATACGCAGTATTTT.

The chain employs TRBV9 and TRBJ2-1; 8 nucleotides agree with TRBD2. The CDR3 has 18 amino acids. In germline, CDR1 is SGDLS, CDR2 YYNGEE. Trimming took 0 bases from V and 3 from J; bases not matched to a gene: 11. This CDR3 reads CASSVGSGGGPNYNEQFF. CDR3 DNA: TGTGCCAGCAGCGTAGGGAGCGGGGGAGGGCCGAACTACAATGAGCAGTTCTTC.

This clonotype was observed a few times. V is TRBV27 and J is TRBJ2-7; TRBD2 is a possible D gene (5 bases). With 3 bases removed from V and 3 bases from J, the gap between germline ends came to 12 bases. The CDR3 is 14 amino acids. Looked up from germline, CDR1 is MNHEY and CDR2 is SMNVEV (reference sequence). CDR3 DNA sequence: TGTGCCAGCAGTTTTCGGCTAGCCTTCTACGAGCAGTACTTC. Translated: CASSFRLAFYEQYF.

The genes are TRBV6-1 and TRBJ2-7; TRBD2 matches 14 bases. The CDR3 has 15 amino acids. V lost 1 base, J lost 7 bases, and 3 bases stayed unmatched. CDR1 and CDR2 (germline): MNHNS, SASEGT. The CDR3 DNA reads as TGTGCCAGCAGTGAAGTCGGACTAGCGGGAGGTGAGCAGTACTTC. This encodes CASSEVGLAGGEQYF.

The chain recombines TRBV3-1 with TRBJ2-5; 7 bases agree with TRBD2. Germline CDR1 is LGHDT and CDR2 is YNNKEL (reference sequence). This CDR3 has 11 amino acids. CDR3 nucleotides: TGTAGCGGGGAGACACAAGAGACCCAGTACTTC. Translation: CSGETQETQYF.